This T cell receptor (beta chain) was sequenced during a study of T cell responses to AZD1222 COVID-19 vaccine. Overall study findings and caveats: Among spike-specific TCRs, nearly half reportedly target unmutated variant regions. Baseline seropositivity characterized only six or seven AZD1222 recipients. The span of vaccine-associated CD4 TCRs extended across spike, with dominance at 160-218 and 743-854. The donor cohort was predominantly white British with a female majority, and clonal diversity may have been underestimated.

About this clone itself: Its specificity is unknown.

V was pared by 1 base and J by 6 bases, with 8 bases of the junction left unmatched. The CDR3 contains 15 residues. Germline assignment: CDR1 KGHSH and CDR2 LQKENI. Sequenced by immunoSEQ multiplex PCR; TCRdb stores in-frame clones only, minus some. The data contain more than 85,000 clones, 87% of them singletons. The receptor's source is an adult who received the AZD1222 COVID-19 vaccine. Sequencing used peripheral blood, obtained 28 days after the second AZD1222 dose. The rearrangement uses TRBV18 and TRBJ1-2; 7 positions match TRBD1. The CDR3 DNA is TGTGCCAGCTCACCACGCCAGGGGGAGAGGAATGGCTACACCTTC. Its translation: CASSPRQGERNGYTF.